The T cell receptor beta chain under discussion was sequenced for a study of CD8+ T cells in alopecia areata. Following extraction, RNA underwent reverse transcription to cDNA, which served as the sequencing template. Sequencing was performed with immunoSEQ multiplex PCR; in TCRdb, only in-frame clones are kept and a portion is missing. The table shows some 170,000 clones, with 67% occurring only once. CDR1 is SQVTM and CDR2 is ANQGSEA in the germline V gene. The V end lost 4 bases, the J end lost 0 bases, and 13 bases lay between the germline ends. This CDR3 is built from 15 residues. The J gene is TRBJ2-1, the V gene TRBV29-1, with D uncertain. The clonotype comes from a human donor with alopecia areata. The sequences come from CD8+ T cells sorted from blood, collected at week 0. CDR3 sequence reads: CSVVGASSSYNEQFF. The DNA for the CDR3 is TGCAGCGTTGTAGGAGCTTCATCCTCCTACAATGAGCAGTTCTTC.